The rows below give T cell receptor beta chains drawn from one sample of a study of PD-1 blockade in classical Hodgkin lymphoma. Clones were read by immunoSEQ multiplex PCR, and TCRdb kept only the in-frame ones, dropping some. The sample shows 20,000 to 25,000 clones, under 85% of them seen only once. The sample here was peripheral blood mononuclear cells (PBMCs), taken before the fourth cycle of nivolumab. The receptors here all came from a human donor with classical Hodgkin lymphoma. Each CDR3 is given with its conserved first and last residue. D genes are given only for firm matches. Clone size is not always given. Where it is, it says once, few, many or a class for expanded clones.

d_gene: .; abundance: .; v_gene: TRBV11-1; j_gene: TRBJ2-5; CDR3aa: CASSLGQAETQYF; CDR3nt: TGTGCCAGCAGCTTAGGCCAGGCGGAGACCCAGTACTTC
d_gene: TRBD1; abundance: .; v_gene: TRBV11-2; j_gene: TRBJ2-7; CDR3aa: CASSLSSGQGAREQYF; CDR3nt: TGTGCCAGCAGCTTAAGCTCCGGGCAGGGGGCGAGGGAGCAGTACTTC
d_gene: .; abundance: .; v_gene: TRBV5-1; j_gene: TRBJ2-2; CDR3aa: CAKTNRNGRNTGELFF; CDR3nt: TGCGCCAAAACCAACCGGAACGGACGGAACACCGGGGAGCTGTTTTTT
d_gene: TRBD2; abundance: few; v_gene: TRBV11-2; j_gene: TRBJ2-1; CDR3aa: CASSLGLAGGEQFF; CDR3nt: TGTGCCAGCAGCTTAGGACTAGCGGGAGGAGAGCAGTTCTTC
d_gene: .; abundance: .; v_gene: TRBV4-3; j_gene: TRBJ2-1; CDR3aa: CASSQQGGYNEQFF; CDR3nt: TGCGCCAGCAGCCAACAAGGTGGATACAATGAGCAGTTCTTC
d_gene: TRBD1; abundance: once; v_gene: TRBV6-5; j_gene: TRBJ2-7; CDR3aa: CASSYWRQGGEQYF; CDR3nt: TGTGCCAGCAGTTATTGGAGACAGGGGGGCGAGCAGTACTTC
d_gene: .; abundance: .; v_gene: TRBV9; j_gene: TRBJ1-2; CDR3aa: CASSVGHDFGYTF; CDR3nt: TGTGCCAGCAGCGTAGGACATGATTTTGGCTACACCTTC
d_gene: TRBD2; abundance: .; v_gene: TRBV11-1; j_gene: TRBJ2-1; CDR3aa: CASSSIAASGTHMEFF; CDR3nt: TGTGCCAGCAGCTCTATCGCGGCTAGCGGAACCCATATGGAGTTCTTC
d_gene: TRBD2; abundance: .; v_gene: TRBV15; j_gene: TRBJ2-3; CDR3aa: CATSRDRLAGADTQYF; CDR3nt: TGTGCCACCAGCAGAGATCGACTAGCGGGGGCAGATACGCAGTATTTT
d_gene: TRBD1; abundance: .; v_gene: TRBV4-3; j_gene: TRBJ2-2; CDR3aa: CASSYVTGGGELFF; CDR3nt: TGCGCCAGCAGCTATGTCACAGGGGGCGGGGAGCTGTTTTTT
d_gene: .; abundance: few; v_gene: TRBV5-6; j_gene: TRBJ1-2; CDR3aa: CASSFGGVSYGYTF; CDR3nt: TGTGCCAGCAGCTTCGGGGGCGTTAGCTATGGCTACACCTTC
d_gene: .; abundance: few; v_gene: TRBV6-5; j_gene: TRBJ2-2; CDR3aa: CASSPPRDTGELFF; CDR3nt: TGTGCCAGCAGCCCTCCCCGGGACACCGGGGAGCTGTTTTTT
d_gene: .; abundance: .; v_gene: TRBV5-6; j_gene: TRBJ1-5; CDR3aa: CASSFLRIAGFSNQPQHF; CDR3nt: TGTGCCAGCAGCTTTTTGAGAATAGCGGGCTTTAGCAATCAGCCCCAGCATTTT
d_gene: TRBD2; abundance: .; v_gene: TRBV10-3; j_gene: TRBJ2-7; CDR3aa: CATVPTSRHEQYF; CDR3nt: TGTGCCACCGTCCCGACTAGCCGCCACGAGCAGTACTTC
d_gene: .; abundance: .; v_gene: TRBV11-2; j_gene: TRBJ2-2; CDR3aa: CASSWTGPSGELFF; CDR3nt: TGTGCCAGCAGCTGGACGGGTCCTTCCGGGGAGCTGTTTTTT
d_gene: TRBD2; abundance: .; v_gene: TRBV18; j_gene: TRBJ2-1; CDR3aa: CASSPRGLAGADEQFF; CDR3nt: TGTGCCAGCTCACCACGGGGACTAGCGGGAGCCGATGAGCAGTTCTTC
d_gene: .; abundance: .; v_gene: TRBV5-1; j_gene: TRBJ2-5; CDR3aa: CASSLSARSQETQYF; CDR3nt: TGCGCCAGCAGCTTGTCCGCGCGGTCCCAAGAGACCCAGTACTTC
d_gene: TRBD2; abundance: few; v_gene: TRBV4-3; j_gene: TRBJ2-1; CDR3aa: CASSQEIAGAEQFF; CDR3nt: TGCGCCAGCAGCCAAGAGATAGCGGGAGCTGAGCAGTTCTTC
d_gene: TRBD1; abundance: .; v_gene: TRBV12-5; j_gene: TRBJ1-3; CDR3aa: CASGLTGTGGNTIYF; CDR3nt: TGTGCTAGTGGTTTGACCGGGACAGGGGGAAACACCATATATTTT
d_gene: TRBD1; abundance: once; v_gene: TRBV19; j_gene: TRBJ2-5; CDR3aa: CASSPQGRTQYF; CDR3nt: TGTGCCAGTAGTCCACAGGGGAGGACCCAGTACTTC
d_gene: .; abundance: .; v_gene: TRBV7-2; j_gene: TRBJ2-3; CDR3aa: CASSLAWRTDTQYF; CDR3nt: TGTGCCAGCAGCTTAGCGTGGCGCACAGATACGCAGTATTTT
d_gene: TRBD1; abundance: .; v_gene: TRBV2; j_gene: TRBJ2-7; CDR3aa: CASSAGQGSVYEQYF; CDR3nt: TGTGCCAGCAGCGCTGGACAGGGGAGCGTCTACGAGCAGTACTTC
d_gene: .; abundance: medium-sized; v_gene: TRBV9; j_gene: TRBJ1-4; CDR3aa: CASSVAGNEKLFF; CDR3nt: TGTGCCAGCAGCGTAGCAGGTAATGAAAAACTGTTTTTT
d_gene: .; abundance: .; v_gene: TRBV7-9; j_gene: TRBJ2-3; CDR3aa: CASSPHRADTQYF; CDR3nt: TGTGCCAGCAGCCCACATAGGGCAGATACGCAGTATTTT
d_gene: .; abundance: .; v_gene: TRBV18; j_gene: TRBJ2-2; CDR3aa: CASSQLTGPGELFF; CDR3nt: TGTGCCAGCTCCCAATTAACAGGGCCCGGGGAGCTGTTTTTT
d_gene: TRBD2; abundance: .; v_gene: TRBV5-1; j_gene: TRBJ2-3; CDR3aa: CASSLASGSTADTQYF; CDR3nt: TGCGCCAGCAGCTTGGCTAGCGGGAGTACCGCAGATACGCAGTATTTT
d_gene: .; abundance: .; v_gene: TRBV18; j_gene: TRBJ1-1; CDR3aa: CASSPLPGHQNTEAFF; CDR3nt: TGTGCCAGCTCACCTCTACCCGGACACCAGAACACTGAAGCTTTCTTT
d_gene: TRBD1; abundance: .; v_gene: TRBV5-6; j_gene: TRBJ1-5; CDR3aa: CASSLDGQGVAGNQPQHF; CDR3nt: TGTGCCAGCAGCTTGGATGGACAGGGAGTAGCTGGCAATCAGCCCCAGCATTTT
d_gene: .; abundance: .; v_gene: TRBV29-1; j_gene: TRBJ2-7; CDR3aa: CSALGQKVPYEQYF; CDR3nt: TGCAGCGCCCTCGGACAGAAGGTCCCCTACGAGCAGTACTTC